This TCR beta chain was observed in a study of blood T cell repertoires in COVID-19. Study overall: Spain, Italy and the United States supplied samples that represented acute and convalescent COVID-19. Nucleic acid was either cDNA or gDNA, and it came from T cells, B-cell-depleted T cells, or PBMCs.

This CDR3 region has 14 residues. V lost 1 base and J 4 bases, leaving 10 bases between the germline ends. The germline V gene encodes CDR1 SNHLY and CDR2 FYNNEI. How the authors handled the data: Nucleated cell counts were estimated from reference gene primer amplification. TCRdb's table, derived via immunoSEQ multiplex PCR, lists solely in-frame clones and lacks some. D and trimming were read from the DNA, whereas the V and J calls and clone size are those reported in that table. The sample includes under 200,000 clones, 80% to 90% seen only once; the top ten take roughly 15%. The sequenced sample was peripheral blood. This sequence originates from a woman aged 70-85 years with COVID-19, enrolled during active disease. V is TRBV2 and J is TRBJ1-1; TRBD1 might be the D (6 bases). CDR3 region: CASSEEGVGTEAFF. In nucleotides, the CDR3 is TGTGCCAGCAGTGAAGAGGGGGTTGGCACTGAAGCTTTCTTT.